This T cell receptor (beta chain) originates from a study of blood T cell repertoires in COVID-19. TCRdb's copy holds only in-frame clones and misses some; the assay was immunoSEQ multiplex PCR. The table has around 110,000 clones, approximately 85% seen once. This clone was detected only a few times. The receptor's source is a man in his sixties or seventies with acute or convalescent COVID-19. The sequenced sample consisted of peripheral blood.

CDR3: CASSWGGNTEAFF. Written as DNA, the CDR3 is TGTGCCAGCAGTTGGGGCGGGAACACTGAAGCTTTCTTT. The J gene is TRBJ1-1, the V gene TRBV12-3 or TRBV12-4; perhaps TRBD1 as D (5 bases). Trimming took off 4 bases at V and 1 base at J, with 7 bases between the two ends. CDR3 length equals 13 residues.